The 21 T cell receptor beta chains below were found in one sample sequenced in a study of CD8+CD57+ T cells in acquired aplastic anemia. The template used for profiling TCR beta VDJ and CDR3 was genomic DNA. MiXCR, run by TCRdb on the reads, gives a single entry per CDR3 protein. The repertoire holds 150,000 or so distinct CDR3 sequences, with 55% to 70% as singletons. The sequenced sample was sorted CD4+, CD8+, or CD8+CD57+ T cells (not recorded which) from PBMCs. The origin of the receptors is a human donor in good health.

A word on this clonotype: At one end, the junction sequence differs from germline, possibly due to a read error. The CDR3 region is CASSHGLTYEQHF. The DNA for the CDR3 is TGCGCCAGCAGCCACGGGTTGACCTACGAGCAGCACTTC. J is TRBJ2-7 and V is TRBV4-3; D uncertain. Germline V lookup: CDR1 LGHNA, CDR2 YSLEER. CDR3 length: 13 amino acids.

Turning to this clonotype: A junction boundary mismatches the germline segment, possibly from a read error. The chain is built from TRBV7-2 and TRBJ2-7, with 7 nucleotides matching TRBD1. Germline V gene sequence: CDR1 SGHTA, CDR2 FQGNSA. The CDR3 loop spans 15 amino acids. CDR3 bases: TGCGCCAGCAGCGAGTCCGGCACAGGGGCCTGCGAGCAGTACTTC. This translates into CASSESGTGACEQYF. Together with reference TRBV7-2 and TRBJ2-7, the CDR3 gives the full variable domain: GAGVSQSPSNKVTEKGKDVELRCDPISGHTALYWYRQSLGQGLEFLIYFQGNSAPDKSGLPSDRFSAERTGGSVSTLTIQRTQQEDSAVYLCASSESGTGACEQYFGPGTRLTVT.

The V call is TRBV6-5, the J call TRBJ2-5; D is unresolved. The germline V gene has CDR1 MNHEY and CDR2 SVGAGI. CDR3 size: 12 residues. The V and J ends lost 10 bases and 2 bases respectively, with 11 bases between them. CDR3 sequence: CATKKDQETQYF. In DNA form, the CDR3 reads TGTGCCACCAAGAAAGATCAAGAGACCCAGTACTTC.

This clonotype was seen just once. The V call is TRBV24-1, the J call TRBJ1-3, with TRBD1 matching 11 bases. V dropped 10 bases and J dropped 3; count of bases not matched to a gene: 10. The CDR3 spans 16 residues. Germline CDR1 and CDR2: KGHDR and SFDVKD. CDR3 bases: TGTGCCACACCCTATCGGGGGACAGGGGGTGGAAACACCATATATTTT. As protein: CATPYRGTGGGNTIYF.

V usage is TRBV29-1 and J usage is TRBJ2-7, with D unresolved. In germline, CDR1 is SQVTM, CDR2 ANQGSEA. The CDR3 covers 12 residues. The germline V and J ends were trimmed by 6 bases and 6 bases, with 15 bases remaining between them. For the CDR3, the DNA is TGCAGCGTACGACCGTGGCCAGGCGAGCAGTACTTC. Translated, it gives CSVRPWPGEQYF.

This rearrangement joins TRBV4-2 to TRBJ2-7; TRBD2 matches at 7 bases. Per the germline V gene, CDR1 is LGHNA and CDR2 is YNFKEQ. J gave up 7 bases and V 4 bases, and 19 bases lay outside the gene matches. The CDR3 sequence is 17 residues long. CDR3 bases: TGTGCCAGCAGCCGGGGGAGGGGTGGCACGGCCTTGGGTGAGCAGTACTTC. The encoded protein is CASSRGRGGTALGEQYF.

The rearrangement joins TRBV7-3 to TRBJ1-1; 7 bases map to TRBD1. V shed 2 bases and J 8 bases; nucleotides not matched to a gene: 8. This CDR3 is built from 14 residues. Germline V lookup: CDR1 SGHTA, CDR2 FQGTGA. The CDR3: CASSLGVGDSEAFF. The CDR3 nucleotides are TGTGCCAGCAGCTTAGGGGTGGGGGACAGCGAAGCTTTCTTT.

J is TRBJ2-1 and V is TRBV7-6, with a possible D match to TRBD2 (6 bases). With 3 bases removed from V and 4 bases from J, the gap between germline ends came to 13 bases. The CDR3 extends over 15 amino acids. Germline CDR1 is SGHVS and CDR2 is FNYEAQ. The CDR3 loop reads CASSFSGSLYNEQFF. The DNA of the CDR3 is TGTGCCAGCAGCTTTTCCGGGAGTTTGTACAATGAGCAGTTCTTC.

This clonotype was seen only once. The chain is built from TRBV25-1 and TRBJ2-5; no clear D gene. Between the trimmed V and J ends, which lost 4 bases and 4 bases, there was a span of 25 bases. Germline assignment: CDR1 MGHDK and CDR2 SYGVNS. The CDR3 has 18 amino acids. In nucleotides, the CDR3 is TGTGCCAGCAGTGGCCCAAGGTCCCCATTGTTAAGTCGAGAGACCCAGTACTTC. This encodes CASSGPRSPLLSRETQYF. Supplemented by reference TRBV25-1 and TRBJ2-5, the full variable domain reads EADIYQTPRYLVIGTGKKITLECSQTMGHDKMYWYQQDPGMELHLIHYSYGVNSTEKGDLSSESTVSRIRTEHFPLTLESARPSHTSQYLCASSGPRSPLLSRETQYFGPGTRLLVL.

The gene calls are TRBV7-3 and TRBJ2-3, with 12 nucleotides matching TRBD2. The CDR3 extends over 16 amino acids. The germline V gene has CDR1 SGHTA and CDR2 FQGTGA. V lost 5 bases, J lost 5 bases, and 8 bases stayed unmatched. The CDR3 protein is CASSRLAGAGVDTQYF. The CDR3 DNA is TGTGCCAGCAGCCGACTAGCGGGAGCGGGGGTAGATACGCAGTATTTT.

This chain connects TRBV15 to TRBJ2-5, with D hard to call. V was clipped by 6 bases and J by 6 bases, with 14 bases between them. The CDR3 covers 13 residues. Germline values: CDR1 LNHNV, CDR2 YYDKDF (reference sequence). CDR3 region: CATRVISGQTQYF. CDR3 DNA: TGTGCCACCAGGGTGATTAGTGGGCAGACCCAGTACTTC.

This clonotype was seen many times. This rearrangement joins TRBV15 to TRBJ1-1; 8 bases are a match to TRBD1. CDR1 is LNHNV, CDR2 YYDKDF, per germline (reference sequence). The V gene end was trimmed by 4 bases and the J gene end by 5 bases; junction bases not matched to a gene: 15. CDR3 length: 17 amino acids. The CDR3 DNA reads as TGTGCCACCAGCATCATCGACAGGGGCCCAGCGACGACTGAAGCTTTCTTT. Translated, it gives CATSIIDRGPATTEAFF. The whole variable domain, remainder taken from reference TRBV15 and TRBJ1-1, is DAMVIQNPRYQVTQFGKPVTLSCSQTLNHNVMYWYQQKSSQAPKLLFHYYDKDFNNEADTPDNFQSRRPNTSFCFLDIRSPGLGDTAMYLCATSIIDRGPATTEAFFGQGTRLTVV.

This clonotype was detected only once. The chain is built from TRBV7-8 and TRBJ2-7, with TRBD2 identical over 10 bases. Trimming cost V 5 bases and J 7 bases; bases outside gene matches: 11. Germline assignment: CDR1 SGHVS and CDR2 FQNEAQ. The CDR3 has 15 amino acids. The CDR3 sequence is CASSGSGGAIREQYF. Here the CDR3 DNA reads TGTGCCAGCAGCGGAAGCGGGGGGGCGATCCGAGAGCAGTACTTC.

The chain has TRBV2 and TRBJ1-3; 8 bases are shared with TRBD1. The germline CDR1 and CDR2 sequences are SNHLY and FYNNEI. CDR3 length equals 16 residues. V lost 7 bases, J lost 1 base, and 9 bases stayed unmatched. CDR3 residues: CASTGLTGVSGNTIYF. DNA for the CDR3: TGTGCCAGCACGGGTTTGACAGGGGTTTCTGGAAACACCATATATTTT.

The V gene is TRBV2, the J gene TRBJ2-2; D might be TRBD2 (6 bases). V lost 4 bases to trimming and J lost 4 bases, with 10 bases between them. Germline V lookup: CDR1 SNHLY, CDR2 FYNNEI. The CDR3 is made up of 14 amino acids. The CDR3 is CASSVGGSTGELFF. The CDR3 nucleotides are TGTGCCAGCAGTGTCGGGGGAAGCACCGGGGAGCTGTTTTTT. The variable domain in full, completed from reference TRBV2 and TRBJ2-2, reads EPEVTQTPSHQVTQMGQEVILRCVPISNHLYFYWYRQILGQKVEFLVSFYNNEISEKSEIFDDQFSVERPDGSNFTLKIRSTKLEDSAMYFCASSVGGSTGELFFGEGSRLTVL.

This clonotype was seen repeatedly, ten times or more. The chain uses TRBV6-5 and TRBJ2-1; 7 bases fit TRBD1. The trim removed 2 bases at V and 9 bases at J, leaving 7 bases unmatched. The CDR3 is 14 residues long. Germline V lookup: CDR1 MNHEY, CDR2 SVGAGI. CDR3 in DNA: TGTGCCAGCAGTTACGGGACAGAGTTTTCTGAGCAGTTCTTC. Residues: CASSYGTEFSEQFF.

This clonotype was counted a few times. V gene TRBV20-1 combines with J gene TRBJ2-3; 9 positions match TRBD2. This CDR3 is built from 14 residues. J was trimmed by 4 bases and V by 8 bases; bases with no gene match: 10. Germline CDR1 DFQATT, CDR2 SNEGSKA (reference sequence). The CDR3 here is CSQRGSGSADTQYF. Here the CDR3 DNA reads TGCAGTCAGAGGGGTAGCGGGAGCGCAGATACGCAGTATTTT.

This chain joins TRBV2 and TRBJ1-2; unclear D gene. Germline V gene sequence: CDR1 SNHLY, CDR2 FYNNEI. V lost 4 bases and J 7 bases, leaving 4 bases between the germline ends. The CDR3 contains 10 residues. CDR3 nucleotides: TGTGCCAGCAGTGGACCTGGCTACACCTTC. Translated, it gives CASSGPGYTF.

The rearrangement uses TRBV7-9 and TRBJ1-6; a weak D match, TRBD1 (5 bases). V dropped 4 bases and J dropped 8 bases, with 18 bases sitting between them. The CDR3 loop spans 16 amino acids. In germline, CDR1 is SEHNR, CDR2 FQNEAQ (reference sequence). CDR3 nucleotides: TGTGCCAGCAGCTCCTGGGACGTTGGTGGTTATTCACCCCTCCACTTT. Translating gives CASSSWDVGGYSPLHF. The complete variable domain, with remaining parts taken from reference TRBV7-9 and TRBJ1-6, reads DTGVSQNPRHKITKRGQNVTFRCDPISEHNRLYWYRQTLGQGPEFLTYFQNEAQLEKSRLLSDRFSAERPKGSFSTLEIQRTEQGDSAMYLCASSSWDVGGYSPLHFGNGTRLTVT.

The chain joins TRBV20-1 to TRBJ1-5, with D unclear. Germline CDR1 and CDR2: DFQATT and SNEGSKA (reference sequence). The CDR3 totals 14 residues. Trimming pared 3 bases from V and 1 base from J, leaving 10 bases between. The CDR3 sequence is CSASGGISNQPQHF. CDR3 coding DNA: TGCAGTGCTAGTGGCGGGATCAGCAATCAGCCCCAGCATTTT.

The V and J genes are TRBV19 and TRBJ2-7; weak D call: TRBD1 (7 bases). The CDR3 sequence is 16 residues long. Germline loops: CDR1 LNHDA, CDR2 SQIVND (reference sequence). The V end was cut by 3 bases, the J end by 4 bases, with 19 bases between. In DNA, the CDR3 is TGTGCCAGTAGTATGGTGACAGGGAGGACTAAGTACGAGCAGTACTTC. This encodes CASSMVTGRTKYEQYF.